This T cell receptor beta chain stems from a study of control samples from healthy donors and cancer patients. Data came from immunoSEQ multiplex PCR; TCRdb stores just in-frame clones and leaves some out. Among about 150,000 clones listed, about nine tenths were seen once. The germline V gene encodes CDR1 KGHSH and CDR2 LQKENI. The germline V and J ends were trimmed by 3 bases and 8 bases, with 4 bases remaining between them. The CDR3 is 11 residues long. The sequenced sample consisted of blood. V gene TRBV18 combines with J gene TRBJ1-4; D is ambiguous. The sequence was obtained from a man under 40 in good health. CDR3 in amino acids: CASSPGEKLFF. CDR3 nucleotides: TGTGCCAGCTCACCGGGCGAAAAACTGTTTTTT.